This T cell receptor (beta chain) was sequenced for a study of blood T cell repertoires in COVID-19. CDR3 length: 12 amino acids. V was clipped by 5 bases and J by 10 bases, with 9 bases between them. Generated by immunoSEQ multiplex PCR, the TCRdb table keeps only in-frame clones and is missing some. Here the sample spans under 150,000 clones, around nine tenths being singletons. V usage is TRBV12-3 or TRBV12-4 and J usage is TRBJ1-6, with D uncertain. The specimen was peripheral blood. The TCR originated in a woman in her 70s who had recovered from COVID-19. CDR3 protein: CASSPFRSPLHF. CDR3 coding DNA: TGTGCCAGCAGTCCCTTTCGGTCACCCCTCCACTTT.